This T cell receptor (beta chain) is drawn from a study of cytomegalovirus exposure and HLA in healthy donors. Whole-study findings and limits: Productive rates of about 90% or about 30% were seen for most TCR beta V segments in an earlier analysis. Most CMV-associated TCR beta chains were later found to appear HLA-restricted.

PCR amplification relied on 60 Vbeta primers (plus 13 Jbeta primers). The protocol was immunoSEQ multiplex PCR, while the TCRdb copy is restricted to in-frame clones and leaves out a portion. Of fewer than 250,000 clones listed, about 87% are singletons. As for the donors, each was a healthy bone marrow donor. The germline gives CDR1 MNHNY, CDR2 SVGAGI (reference sequence). This CDR3 region has 15 residues. V shed 5 bases and J shed 7 bases, with 18 bases lying between them. Details on this clone: Antigen unknown.

This rearrangement joins TRBV6-6 to TRBJ2-1; TRBD2 might be the D (6 bases). Sequences were obtained from PBMCs. The receptor was derived from a woman aged 18-29 years in good health and CMV-seronegative. The CDR3 DNA follows: TGTGCCAGCAGTCTTTGGACGCCTGGAGGGAATGAGCAGTTCTTC. Translation gives CASSLWTPGGNEQFF.